The sequence of this TCR beta chain was determined in a study of blood T cell repertoires in COVID-19. About the research overall: Specimens from acute and convalescent COVID-19 originated in the United States, Italy and Spain. T cells, B-cell-depleted T cells, or PBMCs provided the cDNA or gDNA that served as material.

The V end was cut by 8 bases, the J end by 4 bases, with 12 bases between. Germline V CDR1 and CDR2: SNHLY, FYNNEI. The CDR3 sequence is 12 residues long. Original analysis: For nucleated cells, counts were estimated from reference gene primer amplification. Profiled with immunoSEQ multiplex PCR; TCRdb holds only in-frame clones, not every one. V and J calls and clone size come straight from that table; D and trimming were deduced from the DNA. Of fewer than 150,000 clones in the sample, about 80% were seen once. The chain carries TRBV2 and TRBJ2-7; possible D gene TRBD1, 6 bases. This TCR came from a woman aged 40 to 50 with acute or convalescent COVID-19. Specimen: peripheral blood. The CDR3 nucleotides read TGTGCCAGCGCTGGACAGCGATACGAGCAGTACTTC. Translated, it gives CASAGQRYEQYF.